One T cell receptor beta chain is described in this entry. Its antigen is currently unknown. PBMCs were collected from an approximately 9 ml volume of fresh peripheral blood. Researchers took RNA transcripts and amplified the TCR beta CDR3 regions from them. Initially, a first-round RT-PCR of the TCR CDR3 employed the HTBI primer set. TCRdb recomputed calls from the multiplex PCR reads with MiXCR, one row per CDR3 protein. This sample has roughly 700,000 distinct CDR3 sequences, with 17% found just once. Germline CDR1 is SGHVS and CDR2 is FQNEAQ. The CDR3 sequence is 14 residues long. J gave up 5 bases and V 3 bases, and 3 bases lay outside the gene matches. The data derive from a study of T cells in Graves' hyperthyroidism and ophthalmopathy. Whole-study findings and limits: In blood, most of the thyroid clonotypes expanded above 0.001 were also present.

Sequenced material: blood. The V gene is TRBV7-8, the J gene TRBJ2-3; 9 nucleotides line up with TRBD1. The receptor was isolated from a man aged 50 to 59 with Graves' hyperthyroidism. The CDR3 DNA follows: TGTGCCAGCAGCTTCCGGACAGGGGTAGATACGCAGTATTTT. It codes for CASSFRTGVDTQYF.